This TCR beta chain derives from a study of T cells in Graves' hyperthyroidism and ophthalmopathy (dated by TCRdb to the late 2010s). Broadly, across the study: Peripheral blood samples were taken at the time of initial diagnosis, prior to any treatment. Thyroid tissue and blood T-cell repertoires from several Graves' hyperthyroidism patients were also compared in the study. To identify TCR V-J signatures that set the groups apart, the researchers used a discovery cohort of about a hundred patients, made up of 40 to 45 with Graves' ophthalmopathy and about 55 with stable Graves' hyperthyroidism. The paper describes TCR Vbeta CDR3 sequencing of 135 peripheral blood samples, made up of 43 ophthalmopathy patients, roughly 72 hyperthyroidism patients and 17 progressor patients. An independent validation cohort of fewer than 20 hyperthyroidism patients and 17 patients who later progressed to ophthalmopathy tested prospective prediction of ophthalmopathy. Following sampling, methimazole starting at 30 mg daily was given to hyperthyroidism patients, and high-dose intravenous methylprednisolone was given to ophthalmopathy patients. The 75 to 100 discovery patients were divided at random into training and test sets in a 7:3 ratio.

Stable Graves' hyperthyroidism was defined as no progression to ophthalmopathy during 18 months of follow-up. Hyperthyroidism patients were aged 18 to 65 years and newly diagnosed, with disease duration of less than 2 months. Any patient with an uncontrolled infection, another autoimmune disease, pregnancy or lactation was excluded. Diagnoses were established on the basis of clinical symptoms, serum thyroxine and TRAb, thyroid ultrasound, and orbital computed tomography. Ficoll-Paque density gradient centrifugation was used to isolate PBMCs from under 11 ml of fresh peripheral blood. Total RNA was extracted with Trizol reagent, and quality was checked on an Agilent 2100 Bioanalyzer. Amplification of TCR beta CDR3 regions was carried out from RNA transcripts. For the first round of RT-PCR on the TCR CDR3, the HTBI primer set was used together with the Qiagen OneStep RT-PCR kit. Libraries were constructed in a second round of multiplex PCR, after which size selection and purification were performed. The libraries were sequenced on an Illumina HiSeq2000 using paired-end 100 bp reads. Per the source publication's procedure: SOAPnuke was used to process the raw data, with reads discarded if the reads contained adapters or uncalled bases, had a mean Phred below 15, or lacked an exact constant-primer or identifier match. COPE v1.2.5 was used to merge high-quality paired reads, and clonotypes were defined as unique nucleotide sequences. MiTCR v1.1 was used to align clonotypes to the IMGT TRBV, TRBD and TRBJ reference segments. Analysis was restricted to V-J combinations with a frequency above 0.0001, which covered 98% to 99.2% of repertoires. A TCS score was defined as the ratio of F50 (clonal expansion) to E x V (chaos), with BLOSUM62-based TCRdist applied between CDR3 peptides within each V-J. Welch's t-statistics and random forest reduced around 520 V-J features to 10 to 15, which were used in a naive Bayes classifier (R e1071). TCRdb handled the public reads itself, with Q25 trimming in fastp and clone calling in MiXCR, and kept productive beta chains. Rows matching on CDR3 protein sequence are summarized as one entry with the most common DNA and genes. Here the V and J calls rest on TCRdb's processing, not on the authors' analysis. The sample yields some 460,000 distinct CDR3 sequences; roughly 14% were counted once. 13% to 15% of the sample rests with the top ten.

From its cysteine to its phenylalanine, the CDR3 spans 13 amino acids. This entry keeps only the CDR3 DNA: 39 bases, framed from base 1. The germline V gene sets CDR1 to LGHNT and CDR2 to FRNRAP. V is clipped by 2 bases and J by 6 bases, and the sequence between their germline boundaries is 10 bases long. Points the paper makes about the study in general: In validation, the model predicted progression to ophthalmopathy a median of roughly six months before onset, with roughly 70% sensitivity and 72.22% specificity. A model built on a 13 V-J signature distinguished ophthalmopathy from stable hyperthyroidism, reaching around 88% sensitivity and 81% to 83% specificity in cross-validation and 80%/75% in testing. Blood samples also contained most of the expanded thyroid clonotypes (frequency above 0.001), which suggests that blood repertoires may reflect thyroid immune responses. No statistical method was used to set the sample size in advance, and investigators knew the group allocation.

Notes on this clonotype: It lacks a known antigen. No base-level quality is on record; no much larger clone is a single base apart.

The sequence was collected from a young woman with Graves' hyperthyroidism. The specimen sequenced was blood. The chain joins TRBV12-5 to TRBJ1-2; TRBD1 is possibly the D segment (6 matching bases). For the CDR3, the sequence is CASGLNRADGYTF. The DNA sequence follows: TGTGCTAGTGGTTTGAACAGGGCCGATGGCTACACCTTC. Here the CDR3 is joined to the reference TRBV12-5 and TRBJ1-2 genes, and the full variable domain is: DARVTQTPRHKVTEMGQEVTMRCQPILGHNTVFWYRQTMMQGLELLAYFRNRAPLDDSGMPKDRFSAEMPDATLATLKIQPSEPRDSAVYFCASGLNRADGYTFGSGTRLTVV.